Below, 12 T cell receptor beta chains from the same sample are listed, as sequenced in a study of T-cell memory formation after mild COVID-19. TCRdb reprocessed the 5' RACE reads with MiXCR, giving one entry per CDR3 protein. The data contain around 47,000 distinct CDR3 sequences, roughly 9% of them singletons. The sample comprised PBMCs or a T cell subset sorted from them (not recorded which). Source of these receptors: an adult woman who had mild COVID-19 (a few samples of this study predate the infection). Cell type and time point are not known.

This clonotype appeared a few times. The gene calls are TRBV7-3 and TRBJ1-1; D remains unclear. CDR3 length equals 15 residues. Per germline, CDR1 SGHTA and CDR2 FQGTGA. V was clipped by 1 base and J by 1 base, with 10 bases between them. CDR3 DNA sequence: TGTGCCAGCAGCTTAAACCCCGGAGGGAACACTGAAGCTTTCTTT. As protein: CASSLNPGGNTEAFF.

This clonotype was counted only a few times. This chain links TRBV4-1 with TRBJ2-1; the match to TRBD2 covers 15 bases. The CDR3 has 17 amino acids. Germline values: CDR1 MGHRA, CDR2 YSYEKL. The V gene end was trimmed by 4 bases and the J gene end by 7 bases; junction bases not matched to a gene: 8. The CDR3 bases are TGCGCCAGCAGCCCCAGGACTAGCGGGGGGGCCCTTAATGAGCAGTTCTTC. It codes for CASSPRTSGGALNEQFF.

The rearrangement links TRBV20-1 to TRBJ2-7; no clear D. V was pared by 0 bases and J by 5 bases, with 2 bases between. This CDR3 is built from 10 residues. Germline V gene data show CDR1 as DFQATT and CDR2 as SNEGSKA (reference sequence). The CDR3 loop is CSARDNEQYF. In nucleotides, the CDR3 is TGCAGTGCTAGAGATAACGAGCAGTACTTC.

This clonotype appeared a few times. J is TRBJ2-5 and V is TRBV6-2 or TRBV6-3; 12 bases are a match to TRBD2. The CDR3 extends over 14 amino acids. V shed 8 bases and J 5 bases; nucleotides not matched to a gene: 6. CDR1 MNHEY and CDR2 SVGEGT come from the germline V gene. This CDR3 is CASLRGLAGETQYF. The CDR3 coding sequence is TGTGCCAGCCTTCGTGGACTAGCGGGGGAGACCCAGTACTTC.

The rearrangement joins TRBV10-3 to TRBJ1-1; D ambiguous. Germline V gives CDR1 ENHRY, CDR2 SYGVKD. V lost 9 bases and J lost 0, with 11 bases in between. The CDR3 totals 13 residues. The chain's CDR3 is CAMSRAMNTEAFF. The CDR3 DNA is TGTGCCATGTCGAGGGCAATGAACACTGAAGCTTTCTTT.

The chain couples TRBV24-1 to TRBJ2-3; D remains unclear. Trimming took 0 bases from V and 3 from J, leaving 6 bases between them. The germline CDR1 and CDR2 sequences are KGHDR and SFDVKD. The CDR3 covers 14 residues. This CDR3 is CATSDLGSTDTQYF. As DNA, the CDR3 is TGTGCCACCAGTGATTTGGGGTCGACAGATACGCAGTATTTT.

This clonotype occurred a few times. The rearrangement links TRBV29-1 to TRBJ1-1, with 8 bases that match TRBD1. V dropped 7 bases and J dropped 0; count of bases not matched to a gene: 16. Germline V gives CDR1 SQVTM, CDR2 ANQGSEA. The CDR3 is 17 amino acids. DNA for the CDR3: TGCAGCGCTGCACCAGGGGGCGGCCGATCAATGAACACTGAAGCTTTCTTT. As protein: CSAAPGGGRSMNTEAFF.

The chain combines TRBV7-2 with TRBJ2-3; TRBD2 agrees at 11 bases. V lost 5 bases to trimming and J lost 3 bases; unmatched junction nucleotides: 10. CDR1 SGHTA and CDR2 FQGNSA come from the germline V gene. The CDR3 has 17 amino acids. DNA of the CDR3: TGTGCCAGCAGCCCTTCGCGGTTAGCGGGAGGGACAGATACGCAGTATTTT. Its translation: CASSPSRLAGGTDTQYF. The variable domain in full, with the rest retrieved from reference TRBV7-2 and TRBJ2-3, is GAGVSQSPSNKVTEKGKDVELRCDPISGHTALYWYRQSLGQGLEFLIYFQGNSAPDKSGLPSDRFSAERTGGSVSTLTIQRTQQEDSAVYLCASSPSRLAGGTDTQYFGPGTRLTVL.

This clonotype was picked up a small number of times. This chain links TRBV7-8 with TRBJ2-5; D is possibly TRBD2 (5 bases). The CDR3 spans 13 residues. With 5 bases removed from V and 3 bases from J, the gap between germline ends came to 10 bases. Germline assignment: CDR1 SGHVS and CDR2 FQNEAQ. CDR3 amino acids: CASSPDSEETQYF. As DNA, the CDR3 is TGTGCCAGCAGCCCGGACTCAGAAGAGACCCAGTACTTC. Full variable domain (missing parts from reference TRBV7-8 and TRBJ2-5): GAGVSQSPRYKVAKRGQDVALRCDPISGHVSLFWYQQALGQGPEFLTYFQNEAQLDKSGLPSDRFFAERPEGSVSTLKIQRTQQEDSAVYLCASSPDSEETQYFGPGTRLLVL.

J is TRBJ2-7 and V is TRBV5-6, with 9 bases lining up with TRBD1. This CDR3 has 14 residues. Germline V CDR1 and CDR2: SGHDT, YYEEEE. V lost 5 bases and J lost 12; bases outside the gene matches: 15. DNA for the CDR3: TGTGCCAGCAGTCCCAAATCAGGACAGGGGCATTCGTACTTC. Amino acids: CASSPKSGQGHSYF.

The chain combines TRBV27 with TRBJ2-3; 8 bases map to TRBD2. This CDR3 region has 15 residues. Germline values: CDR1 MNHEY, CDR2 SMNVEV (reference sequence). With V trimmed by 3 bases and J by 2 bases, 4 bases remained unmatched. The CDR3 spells CASSLISGITDTQYF. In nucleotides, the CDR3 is TGTGCCAGCAGTTTGATTAGCGGGATCACAGATACGCAGTATTTT.

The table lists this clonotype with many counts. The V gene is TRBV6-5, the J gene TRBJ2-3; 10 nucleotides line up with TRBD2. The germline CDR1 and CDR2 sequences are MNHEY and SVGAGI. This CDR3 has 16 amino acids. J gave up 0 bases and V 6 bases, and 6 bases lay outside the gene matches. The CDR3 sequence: CASRSTSGRSTDTQYF. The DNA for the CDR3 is TGTGCCAGCAGGTCGACTAGCGGGCGCAGCACAGATACGCAGTATTTT.